The 20 T cell receptor beta chains in this list originate from one sample, sequenced in a study of beta chain features in type 1 diabetes. Study observations and caveats: Shortening that was moderate but significant affected the TCRB CDR3s of Type 1 diabetes patients in all four CD4+ subsets.

What was sequenced were expressed TCRB transcripts, since all of the isolated RNA had been reverse transcribed. Here immunoSEQ multiplex PCR was the method, and the copy in TCRdb shows in-frame clones only, minus some. This table holds approximately 600,000 clones, 9.5% to 15% found once. Their antigen targets remain unknown. The sequencing input was naive CD4+ T cells from blood. Receptor source: a man aged 25-40 years with type 1 diabetes.

Turning to this clone: This specimen includes other DNA sequences encoding the same CDR3. The V and J genes are TRBV5-4 and TRBJ2-3; 12 positions match TRBD2. J was trimmed by 3 bases and V by 4 bases; bases with no gene match: 6. The CDR3 spans 16 residues. Germline CDR1 reads SGHNT; CDR2 reads YYREEE (reference sequence). The CDR3 reads CASSLLLAGGTDTQYF. CDR3 sequence (DNA): TGTGCCAGCAGCCTCCTACTAGCGGGGGGAACAGATACGCAGTATTTT. Full variable domain (outside the CDR3, taken from reference TRBV5-4 and TRBJ2-3): ETGVTQSPTHLIKTRGQQVTLRCSSQSGHNTVSWYQQALGQGPQFIFQYYREEENGRGNFPPRFSGLQFPNYSSELNVNALELDDSALYLCASSLLLAGGTDTQYFGPGTRLTVL.

This clone was seen a handful of times. This chain joins TRBV5-4 and TRBJ1-6; a weak D match, TRBD1 (6 bases). V dropped 3 bases and J dropped 6 bases, with 22 bases sitting between them. CDR1 is SGHNT, CDR2 YYREEE, per germline (reference sequence). The CDR3 is 18 amino acids. The CDR3: CASSWTTFGQNFNSPLHF. DNA for the CDR3: TGTGCCAGCAGCTGGACCACCTTTGGACAGAACTTTAATTCACCCCTCCACTTT. The full variable domain, in which reference TRBV5-4 and TRBJ1-6 provide the parts outside the CDR3, is ETGVTQSPTHLIKTRGQQVTLRCSSQSGHNTVSWYQQALGQGPQFIFQYYREEENGRGNFPPRFSGLQFPNYSSELNVNALELDDSALYLCASSWTTFGQNFNSPLHFGNGTRLTVT.

The rearrangement links TRBV19 to TRBJ1-2; D call uncertain. There are 10 residues in the CDR3. CDR1 and CDR2 (germline): LNHDA, SQIVND (reference sequence). Trimming took 8 bases from V and 8 from J, leaving 9 bases between them. Here the CDR3 reads CASRPWGYTF. The CDR3 DNA is TGTGCCAGTCGACCTTGGGGCTACACCTTC.

This clone was observed a handful of times. The rearrangement uses TRBV5-1 and TRBJ2-7; 8 bases match TRBD1. Germline-derived CDR1 and CDR2 are SGHRS and YFSETQ. Trimming removed 1 base from V and 3 bases from J; junction bases left unmatched: 15. The CDR3 sequence is 18 residues long. Here the CDR3 DNA reads TGCGCCAGCAGCTTGAGGGGGACAGGCGTGAATGCAGGCTACGAGCAGTACTTC. It encodes CASSLRGTGVNAGYEQYF. The full variable domain, in which reference TRBV5-1 and TRBJ2-7 provide the parts outside the CDR3, is KAGVTQTPRYLIKTRGQQVTLSCSPISGHRSVSWYQQTPGQGLQFLFEYFSETQRNKGNFPGRFSGRQFSNSRSEMNVSTLELGDSALYLCASSLRGTGVNAGYEQYFGPGTRLTVT.

The chain employs TRBV4-3 and TRBJ1-6; tentatively, D is TRBD1 (5 bases). This CDR3 is 16 amino acids long. The V gene lost 3 bases and the J gene lost 10 bases, with 19 bases spanning the gap. Germline V gives CDR1 LGHNA, CDR2 YSLEER. The CDR3 DNA reads TGCGCCAGCAGCCAGGCCTCTCTGTTGGACAACTCACCCCTCCACTTT. The encoded protein is CASSQASLLDNSPLHF.

To note about this clone: Different DNA sequences within this sample yield the same CDR3. The J gene is TRBJ1-1, the V gene TRBV5-1, with 7 bases lining up with TRBD1. Germline CDR1 and CDR2: SGHRS and YFSETQ. Trimming took 4 bases from V and 7 from J; bases not matched to a gene: 4. This CDR3 region has 12 residues. The CDR3 loop is CASSLGDSEAFF. CDR3 nucleotides: TGCGCCAGCAGCCTGGGGGACAGTGAAGCTTTCTTT.

The rearrangement links TRBV12-5 to TRBJ2-2; D call uncertain. CDR1 is LGHNT, CDR2 FRNRAP, per germline. The CDR3 is 14 residues long. Trimming cost V 1 base and J 5 bases, with 8 bases left between them. This CDR3 is CASGLGQVTGELFF. The DNA of the CDR3 is TGTGCTAGTGGTTTGGGTCAGGTAACCGGGGAGCTGTTTTTT. Filled out from reference TRBV12-5 and TRBJ2-2, the complete variable domain reads DARVTQTPRHKVTEMGQEVTMRCQPILGHNTVFWYRQTMMQGLELLAYFRNRAPLDDSGMPKDRFSAEMPDATLATLKIQPSEPRDSAVYFCASGLGQVTGELFFGEGSRLTVL.

The V gene is TRBV12-5, the J gene TRBJ2-5, with D tentatively TRBD1 or TRBD2 (5 bases each). V was cut by 1 base and J by 5 bases, with 11 bases left in between. Per germline, CDR1 LGHNT and CDR2 FRNRAP. There are 14 residues in the CDR3. CDR3 region: CASGLGTGTETQYF. For the CDR3, the DNA is TGTGCTAGTGGTTTGGGGACGGGGACCGAGACCCAGTACTTC.

This clone was detected a few times. The rearrangement joins TRBV5-1 to TRBJ2-1; TRBD1 matches at 9 bases. Germline V gene data show CDR1 as SGHRS and CDR2 as YFSETQ. The V segment lost 4 bases and the J segment 6 bases; nucleotides outside the gene matches: 8. The CDR3 loop spans 15 amino acids. The CDR3 region is CASSGLGQGGNEQFF. CDR3 in DNA: TGCGCCAGCAGCGGATTGGGACAGGGAGGCAATGAGCAGTTCTTC.

The genes are TRBV21-1 and TRBJ2-7; the table's D call of TRBD1 was not tested on the DNA. TRBV21-1 is listed as a pseudogene. CDR3 size: 15 residues. The CDR3: CASGKDEQGSYEQYF. The CDR3, as DNA: TGTGCCAGCGGCAAAGATGAGCAGGGCTCCTACGAGCAGTACTTC.

This clone has ten or more counts. Here the CDR3 reads CASSLAPSSVNEQFF. CDR3 nucleotides: TGTGCCAGCAGCTTAGCGCCATCCAGCGTGAATGAGCAGTTCTTC. The chain recombines TRBV7-2 with TRBJ2-1, with unresolved D. V lost 0 bases to trimming and J lost 7 bases, with 13 bases between them. This CDR3 comprises 15 residues. The germline V gene has CDR1 SGHTA and CDR2 FQGNSA. The whole variable domain, filled in from reference TRBV7-2 and TRBJ2-1, reads GAGVSQSPSNKVTEKGKDVELRCDPISGHTALYWYRQSLGQGLEFLIYFQGNSAPDKSGLPSDRFSAERTGGSVSTLTIQRTQQEDSAVYLCASSLAPSSVNEQFFGPGTRLTVL.

This clone was counted between two and nine times. The same CDR3 is also encoded by other DNA sequences in this sample. This rearrangement joins TRBV29-1 to TRBJ1-1; no reliable D call. The CDR3 loop spans 11 amino acids. CDR1 and CDR2 from the germline V gene are SQVTM and ANQGSEA. Trimming cost V 5 bases and J 1 base, with 5 bases left between them. This CDR3 is CSVRRNTEAFF. The CDR3 region has the DNA TGCAGCGTTCGGAGGAACACTGAAGCTTTCTTT.

This clone was counted between two and nine times. The V and J genes are TRBV29-1 and TRBJ2-5; 7 bases agree with TRBD2. Germline CDR1 is SQVTM and CDR2 is ANQGSEA. The CDR3 is 12 amino acids. The V and J ends lost 4 bases and 5 bases, in that order; junction bases with no gene match: 4. The chain's CDR3 is CSVVLAIETQYF. The CDR3 DNA follows: TGCAGCGTTGTACTAGCGATCGAGACCCAGTACTTC.

This chain joins TRBV11-2 and TRBJ2-3; no definite D call. The CDR3 spans 15 residues. The V gene's germline CDR1 is SGHAT and CDR2 FQNNGV. Trimming took off 3 bases at V and 4 bases at J, with 14 bases between the two ends. For the CDR3, the DNA is TGTGCCAGCAGCTTTTTGGGGAATGTCGCAGATACGCAGTATTTT. This encodes CASSFLGNVADTQYF. Full variable domain (rest looked up from reference TRBV11-2 and TRBJ2-3): EAGVAQSPRYKIIEKRQSVAFWCNPISGHATLYWYQQILGQGPKLLIQFQNNGVVDDSQLPKDRFSAERLKGVDSTLKIQPAKLEDSAVYLCASSFLGNVADTQYFGPGTRLTVL.

The genes are TRBV19 and TRBJ2-3; a possible D gene is TRBD2 (6 bases). Germline loops: CDR1 LNHDA, CDR2 SQIVND (reference sequence). Deletions cut 7 bases from V and 2 bases from J, with 16 bases between. The CDR3 spans 15 residues. The CDR3 DNA reads TGTGCCAGTACCCTTAGCGGCGACCCCACAGATACGCAGTATTTT. This encodes CASTLSGDPTDTQYF.

This clone was picked up a small number of times. This rearrangement joins TRBV25-1 to TRBJ2-5; the match to TRBD2 covers 8 bases. Germline loops: CDR1 MGHDK, CDR2 SYGVNS. V was pared by 5 bases and J by 2 bases, with 1 base of the junction left unmatched. CDR3 length: 13 amino acids. The CDR3 DNA reads TGTGCCAGCAGTCGGGGGGGGCAAGAGACCCAGTACTTC. Amino acid sequence: CASSRGGQETQYF. The full variable domain, with the rest looked up from reference TRBV25-1 and TRBJ2-5, is EADIYQTPRYLVIGTGKKITLECSQTMGHDKMYWYQQDPGMELHLIHYSYGVNSTEKGDLSSESTVSRIRTEHFPLTLESARPSHTSQYLCASSRGGQETQYFGPGTRLLVL.

V and J are TRBV6-5 and TRBJ1-6, with D perhaps TRBD1 (5 bases). CDR3 length equals 14 residues. Germline CDR1 MNHEY, CDR2 SVGAGI. V was shortened by 2 bases and J by 6 bases, with 8 bases between the two germline ends. The CDR3 bases are TGTGCCAGCAGTTACGACAGCAGTAATTCACCCCTCCACTTT. As protein: CASSYDSSNSPLHF.

V usage is TRBV29-1 and J usage is TRBJ2-5; weak D call: TRBD1 (6 bases). Germline V gene data show CDR1 as SQVTM and CDR2 as ANQGSEA. CDR3 size: 13 residues. Trimming shortened V by 4 bases and J by 4 bases, and 13 bases separated the two germline ends. CDR3 sequence reads: CSVVSGGPETQYF. As DNA, the CDR3 is TGCAGCGTTGTATCTGGGGGCCCAGAGACCCAGTACTTC.

The sample holds a few counts of this clone. The chain employs TRBV19 and TRBJ2-5, with no clear D. V lost 1 base and J 2 bases, leaving 8 bases between the germline ends. Germline V gene sequence: CDR1 LNHDA, CDR2 SQIVND (reference sequence). This CDR3 contains 14 residues. The CDR3 DNA reads as TGTGCCAGTAGTATAGGAAGAGAGCAAGAGACCCAGTACTTC. Its translation: CASSIGREQETQYF. The full variable domain, in which reference TRBV19 and TRBJ2-5 provide the parts outside the CDR3, is DGGITQSPKYLFRKEGQNVTLSCEQNLNHDAMYWYRQDPGQGLRLIYYSQIVNDFQKGDIAEGYSVSREKKESFPLTVTSAQKNPTAFYLCASSIGREQETQYFGPGTRLLVL.

This clone was seen a few times. The J gene is TRBJ2-5, the V gene TRBV6-6; tentatively, D is TRBD1 (6 bases). V was cut by 0 bases and J by 1 base, with 9 bases left in between. The CDR3 consists of 15 residues. Germline values: CDR1 MNHNY, CDR2 SVGAGI (reference sequence). The CDR3 DNA reads as TGTGCCAGCAGTTACTCAAGGGGGTCCCAAGAGACCCAGTACTTC. Its protein is CASSYSRGSQETQYF.